These 32 T cell receptor beta chains share one sample of origin, sequenced in a study of cytomegalovirus exposure and HLA in healthy donors. The primer mix had 60 Vbeta and 13 Jbeta primers. Produced via immunoSEQ multiplex PCR; TCRdb's table is partial and in-frame only. Here the sample spans under 95,000 clones, about three quarters being singletons. The sequencing sample was made of PBMCs. Receptors originate from a woman in her forties in good health and CMV-seropositive.

The chain has TRBV6-5 and TRBJ2-5; weak D call: TRBD2 (5 bases). CDR3 length equals 13 residues. V was pared by 8 bases and J by 5 bases, with 15 bases between. Germline V gene sequence: CDR1 MNHEY, CDR2 SVGAGI. The CDR3 bases are TGTGCCAGCTCACCCTTAGCGTCGGAGACCCAGTACTTC. It specifies CASSPLASETQYF.

V and J are TRBV6-5 and TRBJ2-7; 8 bases align to TRBD1. With V trimmed by 2 bases and J by 2 bases, 5 bases remained unmatched. Germline CDR1 MNHEY, CDR2 SVGAGI. This CDR3 contains 15 residues. The CDR3 DNA reads TGTGCCAGCAGTTACGCCGGGACAGGCCCCTACGAGCAGTACTTC. Residues: CASSYAGTGPYEQYF.

The chain carries TRBV30 and TRBJ1-1, with no clear D. Germline V CDR1 and CDR2: GTSNPN, SVGIG (reference sequence). V lost 2 bases and J 3 bases, leaving 16 bases between the germline ends. There are 15 residues in the CDR3. The CDR3 bases are TGTGCCTGGAGTTCCTCAGGCTTGGGTTACACTGAAGCTTTCTTT. This translates into CAWSSSGLGYTEAFF.

This clone was counted only a few times. The chain links TRBV19 to TRBJ2-7, with D maybe TRBD1 (6 bases). V lost 2 bases and J 5 bases, leaving 13 bases between the germline ends. CDR1 is LNHDA and CDR2 is SQIVND in the germline V gene (reference sequence). There are 14 residues in the CDR3. The CDR3 DNA follows: TGTGCCAGTAGTATACGGCAGGGGTGGAACGAGCAGTACTTC. This translates into CASSIRQGWNEQYF. Complete variable domain (other parts from reference TRBV19 and TRBJ2-7): DGGITQSPKYLFRKEGQNVTLSCEQNLNHDAMYWYRQDPGQGLRLIYYSQIVNDFQKGDIAEGYSVSREKKESFPLTVTSAQKNPTAFYLCASSIRQGWNEQYFGPGTRLTVT.

The chain joins TRBV27 to TRBJ1-2; possibly TRBD1 for D (5 bases). The CDR3 is made up of 16 amino acids. V dropped 6 bases and J dropped 5 bases, with 22 bases sitting between them. Germline values: CDR1 MNHEY, CDR2 SMNVEV (reference sequence). The CDR3 is CASRGGPEGLGYGYTF. As DNA, the CDR3 is TGTGCCAGCAGGGGGGGACCGGAGGGGCTGGGGTATGGCTACACCTTC.

CDR3 loop: CASRAATTLYF. CDR3 in DNA: TGTGCCAGCAGAGCCGCGACTACTCTGTATTTT. The genes are TRBV6-5 and TRBJ2-3; D is perhaps TRBD2 (5 bases). This CDR3 has 11 residues. Trimming cost V 6 bases and J 14 bases, with 15 bases left between them. Germline V gene lookup returns CDR1 MNHEY and CDR2 SVGAGI.

The rearrangement uses TRBV11-1 and TRBJ2-3; TRBD2 aligns across 11 bases. V gave up 5 bases and J gave up 4 bases; unmatched junction bases: 11. CDR1 SGHAT and CDR2 FQDESV come from the germline V gene (reference sequence). The CDR3 contains 17 residues. CDR3 protein: CASSHFDIAGGADTQYF. DNA of the CDR3: TGTGCCAGCAGCCACTTTGACATAGCGGGGGGGGCAGATACGCAGTATTTT.

This clone has only one observation. Here the CDR3 reads CASSGGGSATEAFF. In nucleotides, the CDR3 is TGTGCCAGCAGCGGAGGGGGCAGCGCCACTGAAGCTTTCTTT. The chain links TRBV9 to TRBJ1-1, with 7 bases that match TRBD1. V shed 3 bases, J shed 4 bases, and the junction held 6 bases outside the gene matches. The CDR3 contains 14 residues. Germline lookup yields CDR1 SGDLS and CDR2 YYNGEE.

This clone has only a few counts. The V and J genes are TRBV20-1 and TRBJ1-2; D is unresolved. There are 11 residues in the CDR3. Between the trimmed V and J ends, which lost 3 bases and 4 bases, there was a span of 6 bases. CDR1 and CDR2 from the germline V gene are DFQATT and SNEGSKA (reference sequence). The chain's CDR3 is CSASRSYGYTF. In nucleotides, the CDR3 is TGCAGTGCTAGTCGTTCCTATGGCTACACCTTC.

The chain carries TRBV7-9 and TRBJ2-7; a possible D gene is TRBD1 (6 bases). The germline V gene encodes CDR1 SEHNR and CDR2 FQNEAQ (reference sequence). Trimming left V 6 bases short and J 5 bases short, with 11 bases between. The CDR3 is 12 residues long. This CDR3 is CASSLTGNEQYF. Written as DNA, the CDR3 is TGTGCCAGCAGTCTGACAGGTAACGAGCAGTACTTC.

This chain joins TRBV5-6 and TRBJ1-4, with D unresolved. Trimming stripped 0 bases from V and 8 bases from J, with 11 bases between. Germline-derived CDR1 and CDR2 are SGHDT and YYEEEE. The CDR3 has 14 residues. For the CDR3, the DNA is TGTGCCAGCAGCTTGGGGCAGGTGGGCGAAAAACTGTTTTTT. It translates to CASSLGQVGEKLFF.

The chain has TRBV9 and TRBJ1-1; D is unclear. The length of the CDR3 is 13 residues. Trimming removed 3 bases from V and 11 bases from J, with 17 bases in between. CDR1 is SGDLS and CDR2 is YYNGEE in the germline V gene. CDR3: CASSGPLGRDAFF. The CDR3 nucleotides are TGTGCCAGCAGCGGACCGCTTGGGCGGGATGCTTTCTTT.

V gene TRBV9 combines with J gene TRBJ2-5, with D perhaps matching TRBD2 (7 bases). The CDR3 loop spans 16 amino acids. Germline CDR1 is SGDLS and CDR2 is YYNGEE. Trimming took off 0 bases at V and 7 bases at J, with 19 bases between the two ends. The CDR3 sequence: CASSVGAGAREGTQYF. CDR3 DNA sequence: TGTGCCAGCAGCGTAGGGGCGGGGGCCCGCGAGGGGACCCAGTACTTC.

V usage is TRBV2 and J usage is TRBJ2-7, with 9 bases lining up with TRBD1. This CDR3 is built from 15 residues. The germline V gene encodes CDR1 SNHLY and CDR2 FYNNEI. With V trimmed by 6 bases and J by 2 bases, 8 bases remained unmatched. DNA of the CDR3: TGTGCCAGCAGACAGGACAGGGGATTGACCTACGAGCAGTACTTC. Translated: CASRQDRGLTYEQYF. Full variable domain (missing parts from reference TRBV2 and TRBJ2-7): EPEVTQTPSHQVTQMGQEVILRCVPISNHLYFYWYRQILGQKVEFLVSFYNNEISEKSEIFDDQFSVERPDGSNFTLKIRSTKLEDSAMYFCASRQDRGLTYEQYFGPGTRLTVT.

The CDR3: CASSEQGVDGYEQYF. CDR3 DNA sequence: TGTGCCAGCTCCGAACAGGGGGTCGACGGGTACGAGCAGTACTTC. This chain links TRBV18 with TRBJ2-7; 8 bases match TRBD1. With 6 bases clipped from V and 4 bases from J, the junction kept 11 bases outside the gene matches. The germline V gene encodes CDR1 KGHSH and CDR2 LQKENI. The CDR3 is made up of 15 amino acids.

The CDR3: CASSLTQGIDNEQFF. CDR3 nucleotides: TGTGCCAGCAGCTTAACCCAGGGGATTGACAATGAGCAGTTCTTC. This sequence joins TRBV5-6 and TRBJ2-1, with D perhaps TRBD1 (6 bases). Trimming pared 2 bases from V and 5 bases from J, leaving 14 bases between. This CDR3 contains 15 residues. Looked up from germline, CDR1 is SGHDT and CDR2 is YYEEEE.

The chain couples TRBV6-4 to TRBJ1-2, with TRBD1 identical over 8 bases. This CDR3 is built from 14 residues. V lost 1 base, J lost 10 bases, and 8 bases stayed unmatched. Germline CDR1 is MRHNA and CDR2 is SNTAGT. CDR3: CASSDLPTGDVYTF. The CDR3 nucleotides read TGTGCCAGCAGTGACTTGCCGACAGGGGACGTCTACACCTTC.

The rearrangement uses TRBV10-3 and TRBJ1-6; 8 nucleotides match TRBD1. Germline assignment: CDR1 ENHRY and CDR2 SYGVKD. The ends lost 11 bases at V and 5 bases at J; junction bases unmatched: 8. The CDR3 consists of 14 residues. CDR3 in DNA: TGTGCCGCGGGGGACAGGCTCAATAATTCACCCCTCCACTTT. Residues: CAAGDRLNNSPLHF.

The V gene is TRBV2, the J gene TRBJ1-3; TRBD1 might be the D (5 bases). V lost 2 bases to trimming and J lost 1 base, with 9 bases between them. This CDR3 is built from 15 residues. From germline, CDR1 is SNHLY and CDR2 FYNNEI. CDR3 sequence: CASSERSGSGNTIYF. The CDR3, as DNA: TGTGCCAGCAGTGAACGGTCAGGGTCTGGAAACACCATATATTTT.

J is TRBJ2-2 and V is TRBV29-1; 9 nucleotides agree with TRBD2. J lost 1 base, V lost 4 bases, and 1 base had no gene match. Germline CDR1 is SQVTM and CDR2 is ANQGSEA. The CDR3 has 14 residues. The CDR3 loop is CSVATSGNTGELFF. CDR3 DNA sequence: TGCAGCGTTGCGACTAGCGGGAACACCGGGGAGCTGTTTTTT.

The rearrangement links TRBV7-6 to TRBJ2-5; TRBD1 matches at 8 bases. Germline values: CDR1 SGHVS, CDR2 FNYEAQ. Germline trimming cut 2 bases from V and 7 bases from J; bases unmatched to any gene: 6. CDR3 length equals 14 residues. The CDR3 reads CASSLRDRRGTQYF. Written as DNA, the CDR3 is TGTGCCAGCAGCTTACGGGACAGGCGGGGGACCCAGTACTTC.

The chain's CDR3 is CASSRSGQPAFF. The CDR3 nucleotides read TGTGCCAGCAGCCGATCGGGACAGCCAGCTTTCTTT. The chain uses TRBV7-2 and TRBJ1-1; 7 positions agree with TRBD1. Trimming at V came to 5 bases and at J to 10 bases, leaving 7 bases not matched to a gene. CDR1 and CDR2 from the germline V gene are SGHTA and FQGNSA. The CDR3 covers 12 residues. The full variable domain, its missing parts supplied by reference TRBV7-2 and TRBJ1-1, is GAGVSQSPSNKVTEKGKDVELRCDPISGHTALYWYRQSLGQGLEFLIYFQGNSAPDKSGLPSDRFSAERTGGSVSTLTIQRTQQEDSAVYLCASSRSGQPAFFGQGTRLTVV.

J is TRBJ1-3 and V is TRBV14; D is possibly TRBD1 (5 bases). The CDR3 is 19 residues long. V was cut by 0 bases and J by 0 bases, with 18 bases left in between. Per germline, CDR1 SGHDN and CDR2 FVKESK. CDR3 sequence: CASSQDFYAGPSSGNTIYF. CDR3 nucleotide sequence: TGTGCCAGCAGCCAAGATTTTTATGCAGGGCCAAGCTCTGGAAACACCATATATTTT.

J is TRBJ1-6 and V is TRBV10-2; no firm D call. There are 14 residues in the CDR3. The V gene lost 6 bases and the J gene lost 0 bases, with 6 bases spanning the gap. Germline V gene lookup returns CDR1 WSHSY and CDR2 SAAADI. This chain's CDR3 is CASRFSSYNSPLHF. In DNA, the CDR3 is TGCGCCAGCAGGTTTAGCTCCTATAATTCACCCCTCCACTTT.

J is TRBJ1-4 and V is TRBV13, with D tentatively TRBD1 (5 bases). Germline CDR1 PRHDT, CDR2 FYEKMQ (reference sequence). Trimming removed 4 bases at V and 8 bases at J, with 17 bases between. The CDR3 totals 15 residues. The CDR3 DNA reads TGTGCCAGCAGCTGGGGACCCGGAGCGGGAGAAAAACTGTTTTTT. This encodes CASSWGPGAGEKLFF. The complete variable domain, with remaining parts taken from reference TRBV13 and TRBJ1-4, reads AAGVIQSPRHLIKEKRETATLKCYPIPRHDTVYWYQQGPGQDPQFLISFYEKMQSDKGSIPDRFSAQQFSDYHSELNMSSLELGDSALYFCASSWGPGAGEKLFFGSGTQLSVL.

The gene calls are TRBV30 and TRBJ1-2, with D hard to call. CDR1 is GTSNPN and CDR2 is SVGIG in the germline V gene (reference sequence). This CDR3 spans 13 amino acids. Deletions cut 2 bases from V and 11 bases from J, with 18 bases between. In DNA, the CDR3 is TGTGCCTGGAGTCGCGATCCAAGAACCTATTACACCTTC. Its protein product is CAWSRDPRTYYTF.

The J gene is TRBJ1-1, the V gene TRBV19, with no clear D. This CDR3 region has 13 residues. Trimming left V 5 bases short and J 2 bases short, with 9 bases between. Per germline, CDR1 LNHDA and CDR2 SQIVND (reference sequence). Written as DNA, the CDR3 is TGTGCCAGTAGTCATCAACAAAACACTGAAGCTTTCTTT. It codes for CASSHQQNTEAFF.

The rearrangement links TRBV18 to TRBJ2-5; the D gene is possibly TRBD1 (5 bases). The CDR3 runs to 15 residues. Trimming removed 6 bases from V and 4 bases from J, with 18 bases in between. Germline V gene sequence: CDR1 KGHSH, CDR2 LQKENI. The CDR3 here is CASSLTQRGGETQYF. CDR3 bases: TGTGCCAGCTCTCTTACCCAAAGGGGCGGAGAGACCCAGTACTTC.

CDR3 loop: CASSRGLREKLFF. Written as DNA, the CDR3 is TGTGCCAGCAGCCGCGGATTACGGGAAAAACTGTTTTTT. The chain combines TRBV11-2 with TRBJ1-4; no firm D call. Trimming removed 5 bases from V and 8 bases from J, with 12 bases in between. CDR3 size: 13 residues. Germline values: CDR1 SGHAT, CDR2 FQNNGV. Based on the CDR3 plus reference TRBV11-2 and TRBJ1-4, the full variable domain is EAGVAQSPRYKIIEKRQSVAFWCNPISGHATLYWYQQILGQGPKLLIQFQNNGVVDDSQLPKDRFSAERLKGVDSTLKIQPAKLEDSAVYLCASSRGLREKLFFGSGTQLSVL.

The chain has TRBV2 and TRBJ2-5, with TRBD2 identical over 9 bases. Trimming took 3 bases from V and 5 from J; bases not matched to a gene: 7. Germline CDR1 SNHLY, CDR2 FYNNEI. The CDR3 totals 15 residues. The CDR3 spells CASSEVRGGGETQYF. The CDR3 nucleotides read TGTGCCAGCAGTGAGGTGCGGGGGGGCGGCGAGACCCAGTACTTC.

This clone has just a few counts. The gene calls are TRBV19 and TRBJ2-3; D is perhaps TRBD2 (6 bases). This CDR3 region has 16 residues. The ends were cut back, 4 bases at V and 3 bases at J, with 17 bases in the middle. The germline CDR1 and CDR2 sequences are LNHDA and SQIVND (reference sequence). CDR3 nucleotide sequence: TGTGCCAGTAGTACACCCCTCGGGGGAGGAACAGATACGCAGTATTTT. It yields the protein CASSTPLGGGTDTQYF.

J is TRBJ2-5 and V is TRBV9; possibly TRBD2 for D (5 bases). This CDR3 has 15 residues. Germline CDR1 reads SGDLS; CDR2 reads YYNGEE. V lost 0 bases, J lost 0 bases, and 9 bases lay in between. Here the CDR3 reads CASSVDGDDQETQYF. CDR3 bases: TGTGCCAGCAGCGTAGACGGGGATGACCAAGAGACCCAGTACTTC. The variable domain in full, completed from reference TRBV9 and TRBJ2-5, reads DSGVTQTPKHLITATGQRVTLRCSPRSGDLSVYWYQQSLDQGLQFLIQYYNGEERAKGNILERFSAQQFPDLHSELNLSSLELGDSALYFCASSVDGDDQETQYFGPGTRLLVL.